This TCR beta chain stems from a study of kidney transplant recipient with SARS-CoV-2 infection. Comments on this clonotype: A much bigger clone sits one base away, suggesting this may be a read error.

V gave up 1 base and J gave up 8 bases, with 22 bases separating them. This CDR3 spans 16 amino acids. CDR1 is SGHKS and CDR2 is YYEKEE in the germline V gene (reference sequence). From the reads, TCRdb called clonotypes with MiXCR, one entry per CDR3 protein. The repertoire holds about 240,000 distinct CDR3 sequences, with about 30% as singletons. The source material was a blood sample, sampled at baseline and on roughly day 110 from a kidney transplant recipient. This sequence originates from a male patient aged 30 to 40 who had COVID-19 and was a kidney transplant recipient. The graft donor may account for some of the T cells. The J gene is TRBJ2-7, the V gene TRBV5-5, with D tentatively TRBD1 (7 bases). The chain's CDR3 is CASSLSAGQIAYKQYF. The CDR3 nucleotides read TGTGCCAGCAGCTTGTCTGCGGGACAGATAGCTTACAAGCAGTACTTC.